The following is a T cell receptor beta chain sequence with its context. The antigen it binds to is not known. No qualities accompany the bases; no much larger clone lies one base away. Trimming at the junction amounts to 1 base on V and 9 bases on J, and the germline ends lie 16 bases apart. From the cysteine through the phenylalanine, the CDR3 covers 16 amino acids. The retained sequence is limited to the CDR3, 48 bases, with the frame set at the first base. CDR1 and CDR2 (LGHDT, YNNKEL) derive from the germline V gene (reference sequence). TCRbeta CDR3 regions were amplified from genomic DNA using the immunoSEQ Assay, a bias-controlled multiplex PCR. The source study handled its data this way. The number of nucleated cells in each sample was estimated by amplification of reference gene primers within the assay. To quantify the absolute abundance of each unique TCRbeta CDR3 rearrangement, sequence reads were collapsed and filtered. For each sample, productive Simpson clonality was calculated by taking the square root of Simpson's diversity index across productive rearrangements. Not all clones reach the TCRdb copy of this immuneACCESS table, which keeps in-frame sequences only. Checked studies attribute under half of the gap to unresolved V genes and leave the rest unexplained. V, J and clone size were drawn from that table, and D and trimming were deduced from the DNA. The sample table lists 65,000 to 80,000 clones, approximately 91% of them with a count of one. Of the sample, roughly 3% is held by the ten largest clones.

This specimen comes from a study of blood T cell repertoires in COVID-19 (dated by TCRdb to 2018 to 2020). In terms of the full investigation: Samples from collaborators originated in the United States, Italy and Spain and spanned both the acute and convalescent phases of COVID-19. The prospective study material was composed of cDNA or gDNA derived from T cells, B-cell-depleted T cells, or PBMCs. Subjects who had been exposed to COVID-19, were actively infected with it, or had recovered from it provided the deeply sampled blood TCRbeta repertoires that made up the dataset. The repertoires were released in a freely available public database intended as a resource for research on the immune response to SARS-CoV-2. Samples came from the ongoing ImmuneRACE study (first 160 participants) plus 1,254 subjects from 6 global collaborators. Nearly every sample came with metadata listing a de-identified subject ID, COVID-19 status, age in years and sex. Where available, HLA class I and class II types were taken from metadata supplied by the sample provider and were not determined by assay-based typing.

Here is what the overall study found, with its caveats: The quantity of clinical and demographic metadata differed by source and by participant and was supplied without curation.

Collaborating institutions collected whole blood in K2EDTA tubes following their own protocols. For TCRbeta analysis, collaborators shipped samples as frozen whole blood, isolated PBMCs, or DNA extracted from either of those sample types. Sequencing used peripheral blood. This TCR was recovered from a man in his 70s with active or convalescent COVID-19. This chain is built from TRBV3-1 (or the pseudogene TRBV3-2) and TRBJ1-6, with a weak D call of TRBD1 (6 bases match). The CDR3 protein is CASSQVVGGAGSPLHF. Read as DNA, the sequence is TGTGCCAGCAGCCAAGTTGTTGGGGGCGCGGGTTCACCCCTCCACTTT.